The clone carrying this TCR beta chain was seen many times. As yet, its antigen is unknown. The J segment lost 4 bases and the V segment lost 5 bases, leaving 10 bases of the junction unmatched. This CDR3 region has 14 residues. Germline-derived CDR1 and CDR2 are DFQATT and SNEGSKA (reference sequence). The sample originates from a study of T cell repertoires in cytomegalovirus infection. Study results and caveats: HLA-C-restricted TCR beta clonotypes specific for CMV led the ex vivo response.

TCRdb re-derived calls from the reads in MiXCR, one entry per CDR3 protein. The sample carries tens of thousands of distinct CDR3 sequences, 3.5% to 4% recorded once. The receptor was derived from a human donor in good health (CMV status not recorded). Some clones in this sample may be carry-over from other donors' samples. The chain recombines TRBV20-1 with TRBJ1-2, with 7 bases aligning to TRBD1. Sequencing was carried out using PBMCs. CDR3 bases: TGCAGTGCTTATAGAATTACAGGGGTCTATGGCTACACCTTC. Amino acids: CSAYRITGVYGYTF.